What follows are 15 T cell receptor beta chains derived from one specimen sequenced in a study of breast tumors, draining lymph nodes, adjacent tissues. TCRdb fed the multiplex PCR reads into MiXCR, producing one record per CDR3 protein. The sample comprises over 20,000 distinct CDR3 sequences, around 25% of which are singletons, and about 13% rests with the top ten. Sequencing was performed on breast tumor tissue. These receptor sequences come from a female donor with breast cancer. Some clones in this sample may be carry-over from other donors' samples.

Remarks on this clonotype: This may be a read error: a much more frequent sequence differs by one nucleotide. The chain uses TRBV11-2 and TRBJ2-7; D gene ambiguous. Germline V lookup: CDR1 SGHAT, CDR2 FQNNGV. This CDR3 has 13 residues. The CDR3, as DNA: TGTGCCAGCAGCTTAGACCGGAGCTACGAGCGGTACTTC. Residues: CASSLDRSYERYF. The full variable domain, with the rest looked up from reference TRBV11-2 and TRBJ2-7, is EAGVAQSPRYKIIEKRQSVAFWCNPISGHATLYWYQQILGQGPKLLIQFQNNGVVDDSQLPKDRFSAERLKGVDSTLKIQPAKLEDSAVYLCASSLDRSYERYFGPGTRLTVT.

This clonotype was picked up many times. This chain joins TRBV20-1 and TRBJ2-3; weak D call: TRBD2 (5 bases). Germline V CDR1 and CDR2: DFQATT, SNEGSKA (reference sequence). The V and J ends lost 3 bases and 3 bases respectively, with 16 bases between them. The CDR3 is 15 residues long. CDR3 residues: CSASSSSLWTDTQYF. The CDR3 DNA is TGCAGTGCTAGTTCTAGCTCGCTTTGGACAGATACGCAGTATTTT.

This clonotype is deemed medium-sized. The chain combines TRBV18 with TRBJ2-7; the D is unclear. This CDR3 is built from 13 residues. Trimming took 6 bases from V and 4 from J, leaving 13 bases between them. Germline V gene lookup returns CDR1 KGHSH and CDR2 LQKENI. Here the CDR3 DNA reads TGTGCCAGCTCTCTAAGCCCTGCTTACGAGCAGTACTTC. It encodes CASSLSPAYEQYF.

This clonotype was seen ten or more times. The rearrangement links TRBV29-1 to TRBJ2-3; 9 bases are a match to TRBD2. In germline, CDR1 is SQVTM, CDR2 ANQGSEA. The CDR3 spans 16 residues. With V trimmed by 0 bases and J by 3 bases, 7 bases remained unmatched. For the CDR3, the DNA is TGCAGCGTTGAAGATGAAGCGGGAGGCCCTACAGATACGCAGTATTTT. This encodes CSVEDEAGGPTDTQYF.

The chain uses TRBV27 and TRBJ2-1; 14 bases are a match to TRBD2. Germline trimming cut 5 bases from V and 9 bases from J; bases unmatched to any gene: 9. The CDR3 is made up of 16 amino acids. Germline lookup yields CDR1 MNHEY and CDR2 SMNVEV (reference sequence). CDR3 protein: CASSDGTSGSLFEQFF. CDR3 coding DNA: TGTGCCAGCAGTGATGGGACTAGCGGGAGTTTATTTGAGCAGTTCTTC.

This clonotype was seen at least ten times. V is TRBV20-1 and J is TRBJ2-1; 8 bases fit TRBD1. The CDR3 has 14 residues. From germline, CDR1 is DFQATT and CDR2 SNEGSKA (reference sequence). The ends lost 6 bases at V and 5 bases at J; junction bases unmatched: 9. The CDR3 bases are TGCAGTGCCCGGGACAGGCTAATTAACAATGAGCAGTTCTTC. The encoded protein is CSARDRLINNEQFF.

This clonotype was counted ten times or more. This rearrangement joins TRBV7-9 to TRBJ1-4; D remains unclear. This CDR3 has 16 amino acids. The germline V gene encodes CDR1 SEHNR and CDR2 FQNEAQ (reference sequence). Deletions cut 5 bases from V and 3 bases from J, with 16 bases between. CDR3 sequence (DNA): TGTGCCAGCAGCCCCTCCGTCAGTTCGGCTAATGAAAAACTGTTTTTT. It yields the protein CASSPSVSSANEKLFF.

Details on this clonotype: A much more abundant neighbour one base away suggests this may be a read error. This sequence joins TRBV6-5 and TRBJ2-1; the D gene could be TRBD1 or TRBD2 (6 bases each). Germline V gene lookup returns CDR1 MNHEY and CDR2 SVGAGI. This CDR3 is 16 amino acids long. The CDR3 bases are TGTGCCAGCAGTTACCCGAGGGGGGATTCCTACAATGGGCAGTTCTTC. The encoded protein is CASSYPRGDSYNGQFF.

Comment on this clonotype: A much larger clone is a single base away; this may be a read error. Since the CDR3 does not end with the conserved phenylalanine or tryptophan, this likely comes from a read error. The genes are TRBV6-6 and TRBJ1-5; D unresolved. The CDR3 consists of 14 residues. Trimming removed 2 bases from V and 5 bases from J, with 10 bases in between. Germline V gene data show CDR1 as MNHNY and CDR2 as SVGAGI (reference sequence). CDR3 sequence: CASSYEAGDQPQHS. The CDR3 DNA follows: TGTGCCAGCAGTTACGAGGCGGGAGATCAGCCCCAGCATTCT.

Notes on this clonotype: The junction differs from germline at one of its ends, possibly a read error. The chain uses TRBV6-6 and TRBJ2-1; D might be TRBD2 (5 bases). The CDR3 has 16 amino acids. The germline V gene encodes CDR1 MNHNY and CDR2 SVGAGI (reference sequence). The CDR3 DNA is TGTGCCAGCAGTTATAGGGTCCGCTCTAAACGGGATGAGCAGCTCTTC. Residues: CASSYRVRSKRDEQLF.

Remarks on this clonotype: A much larger clone differs by one base, so this may be a read error. The CDR3 ends on some other residue instead of the conserved phenylalanine or tryptophan, so this is likely a read error. The chain is built from TRBV18 and TRBJ2-7, with D possibly TRBD2 on 6 matching bases. The CDR3 length is 14 residues. The V gene's germline CDR1 is KGHSH and CDR2 LQKENI. V gave up 3 bases and J gave up 6 bases, with 15 bases separating them. CDR3 nucleotides: TGTGCCAGCTCACCTCGGGACTCCTCAGGCGAGCAGTACTCC. Amino acid sequence: CASSPRDSSGEQYS.

This clonotype was detected ten times or more. The chain recombines TRBV30 with TRBJ2-7; the match to TRBD2 covers 7 bases. V trimming: 1 base; J trimming: 0 bases; junction bases outside the gene matches: 3. Germline V gene sequence: CDR1 GTSNPN, CDR2 SVGIG (reference sequence). This CDR3 contains 14 residues. The CDR3 sequence is CAWSGGGSSYEQYF. DNA of the CDR3: TGTGCCTGGAGTGGGGGCGGGAGCTCCTACGAGCAGTACTTC. Full variable domain (rest looked up from reference TRBV30 and TRBJ2-7): SQTIHQWPATLVQPVGSPLSLECTVEGTSNPNLYWYRQAAGRGLQLLFYSVGIGQISSEVPQNLSASRPQDRQFILSSKKLLLSDSGFYLCAWSGGGSSYEQYFGPGTRLTVT.

This clonotype came up many times. The rearrangement links TRBV12-3 or TRBV12-4 to TRBJ2-7; 11 bases are shared with TRBD1. The CDR3 has 15 residues. Germline trimming cut 4 bases from V and 5 bases from J; bases unmatched to any gene: 7. The CDR3 sequence: CASSYGQGASHEQYF. The CDR3 coding sequence is TGTGCCAGCAGTTACGGACAGGGGGCGTCCCACGAGCAGTACTTC.

This clonotype occurred many times. V gene TRBV6-5 combines with J gene TRBJ2-1, with 13 bases matching TRBD2. Trimming at V came to 0 bases and at J to 7 bases, leaving 6 bases not matched to a gene. Looked up from germline, CDR1 is MNHEY and CDR2 is SVGAGI. The CDR3 is 17 residues long. CDR3 sequence (DNA): TGTGCCAGCAGTTACTCAATGGGACTAGCGGGAAGAAATGAGCAGTTCTTC. As protein: CASSYSMGLAGRNEQFF.

Regarding this clonotype: Given a much more abundant clone one base away, this may be a read error. The V call is TRBV20-1, the J call TRBJ2-1, with 7 bases aligning to TRBD2. This CDR3 region has 16 residues. The V gene's germline CDR1 is DFQATT and CDR2 SNEGSKA (reference sequence). V shed 3 bases, J shed 1 base, and the junction held 9 bases outside the gene matches. CDR3 loop: CSASPREFTSYNEQFF. The CDR3 DNA follows: TGCAGTGCTAGTCCGCGGGAGTTTACGTCCTACAATGAGCAGTTCTTC.